This TCR beta chain was captured in a study of blood T cell repertoires in COVID-19 (dated by TCRdb to the early 2020s). About the study as a whole: Samples from collaborators originated in the United States, Italy and Spain and spanned both the acute and convalescent phases of COVID-19. The dataset comprised deeply sampled blood TCRbeta repertoires from subjects exposed to, actively infected with, or recovered from COVID-19. Sample metadata almost always included a de-identified subject ID, COVID-19 status, age in years and sex. The repertoires were released in a freely available public database meant as a resource for research on the immune response to SARS-CoV-2. The samples were drawn from two sources: the first 160 participants of the ongoing ImmuneRACE study, and 1,254 subjects contributed by 6 global collaborators. The material from the prospective study consisted of cDNA or gDNA derived from T cells, B-cell-depleted T cells, or PBMCs. Where available, HLA class I and class II types were taken from metadata supplied by the sample provider and were not determined by assay-based typing.

Beyond this particular receptor, the publication reports: Clinical and demographic metadata were provided uncurated, with the amount varying by source and participant.

With respect to this clone: No antigen is known for it. Base-call qualities are not available, and no considerably larger clone is one nucleotide away.

In Seattle, one collaborating source enrolled patients while the infection was active and tracked those patients longitudinally over the course of disease. Collaborating institutions collected whole blood in K2EDTA tubes following their own protocols. For TCRbeta analysis, collaborators shipped samples as frozen whole blood, isolated PBMCs, or DNA extracted from either of those sample types. The immunoSEQ Assay, a bias-controlled multiplex PCR, was used to amplify TCRbeta CDR3 regions from genomic DNA. Concerning the study's data processing: The number of nucleated cells in each sample was estimated by amplification of reference gene primers within the assay. Sequence reads were collapsed and filtered to measure the absolute abundance of every unique TCRbeta CDR3 rearrangement. For each sample, productive Simpson clonality was calculated by taking the square root of Simpson's diversity index across productive rearrangements. TCRdb's version of the immuneACCESS table is confined to in-frame rearrangements and falls short of the full clone set. An unresolved V gene accounts for under half of the shortfall where checked; the remainder is of unknown origin. V and J calls and clone size are those listed in that table; D and trimming were worked out from the DNA. Present in this sample are about 210,000 clones, 65% to 90% of which were seen just once. The ten largest clones add up to 2.4% of the sample.

V loses 1 base of germline sequence and J loses 7 bases, and the interval between the two ends is 8 bases. The cysteine opens and the phenylalanine closes a CDR3 of 13 amino acids. Of all the DNA, just the CDR3 is kept, 39 bases in frame from base 1. Sequences LGHDT (CDR1) and YNNKEL (CDR2) are obtained from the germline V gene (reference sequence). The chain is made from TRBV3-1 (or the pseudogene TRBV3-2) and TRBJ2-1; no D gene is confidently identified. The sample taken for sequencing was peripheral blood. The sequence came from a woman in her seventies with COVID-19, enrolled during active disease. Here is the DNA: TGTGCCAGCAGCCAAGTGCGTACGAATGAGCAGTTCTTC. Its protein product is CASSQVRTNEQFF.